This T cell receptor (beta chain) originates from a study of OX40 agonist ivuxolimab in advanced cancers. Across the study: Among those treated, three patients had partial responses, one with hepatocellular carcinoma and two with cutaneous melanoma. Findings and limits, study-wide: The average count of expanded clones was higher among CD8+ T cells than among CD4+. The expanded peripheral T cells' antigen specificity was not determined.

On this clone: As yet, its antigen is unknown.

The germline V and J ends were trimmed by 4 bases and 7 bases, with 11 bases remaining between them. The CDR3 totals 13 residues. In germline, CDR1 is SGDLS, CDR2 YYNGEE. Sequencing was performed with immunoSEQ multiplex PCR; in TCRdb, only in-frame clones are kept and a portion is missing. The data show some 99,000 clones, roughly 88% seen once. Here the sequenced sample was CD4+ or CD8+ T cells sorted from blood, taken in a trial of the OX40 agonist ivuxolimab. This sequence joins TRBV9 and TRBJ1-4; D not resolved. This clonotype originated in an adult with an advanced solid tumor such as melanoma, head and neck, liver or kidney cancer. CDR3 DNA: TGTGCCAGCAGCACAAGATTCGGTGAAAAACTGTTTTTT. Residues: CASSTRFGEKLFF.